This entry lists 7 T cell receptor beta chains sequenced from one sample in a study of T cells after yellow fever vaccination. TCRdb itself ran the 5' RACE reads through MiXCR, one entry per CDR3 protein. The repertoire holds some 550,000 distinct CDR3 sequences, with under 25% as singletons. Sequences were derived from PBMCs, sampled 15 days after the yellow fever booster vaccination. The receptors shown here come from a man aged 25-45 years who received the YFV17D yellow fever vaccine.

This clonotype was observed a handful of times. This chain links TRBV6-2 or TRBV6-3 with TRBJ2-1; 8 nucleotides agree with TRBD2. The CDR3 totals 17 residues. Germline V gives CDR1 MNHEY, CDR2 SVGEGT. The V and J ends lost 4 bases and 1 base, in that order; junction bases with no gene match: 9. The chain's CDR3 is CASSSHTSGGSYNEQFF. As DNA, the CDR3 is TGTGCCAGCAGTTCACACACTAGCGGAGGGTCCTACAATGAGCAGTTCTTC.

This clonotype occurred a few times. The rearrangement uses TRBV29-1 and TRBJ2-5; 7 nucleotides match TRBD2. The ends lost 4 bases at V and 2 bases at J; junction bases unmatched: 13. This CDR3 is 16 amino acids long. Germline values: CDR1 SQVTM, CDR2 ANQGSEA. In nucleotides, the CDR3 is TGCAGCGTTGGTCTGGGTAGCGGGTTCCCTCAAGAGACCCAGTACTTC. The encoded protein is CSVGLGSGFPQETQYF.

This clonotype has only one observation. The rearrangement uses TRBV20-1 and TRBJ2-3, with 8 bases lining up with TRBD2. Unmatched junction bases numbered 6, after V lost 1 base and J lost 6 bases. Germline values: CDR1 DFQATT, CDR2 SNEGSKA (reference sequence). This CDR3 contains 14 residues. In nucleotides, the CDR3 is TGCAGTGCTAGAGGTCTAGCGGGTTACGATACGCAGTATTTT. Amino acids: CSARGLAGYDTQYF.

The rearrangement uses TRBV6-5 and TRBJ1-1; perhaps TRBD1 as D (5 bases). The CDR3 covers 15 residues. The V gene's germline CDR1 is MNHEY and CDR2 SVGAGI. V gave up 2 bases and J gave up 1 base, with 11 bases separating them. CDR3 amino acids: CASSYGRQGNTEAFF. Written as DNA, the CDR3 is TGTGCCAGCAGTTACGGTCGGCAGGGGAACACTGAAGCTTTCTTT.

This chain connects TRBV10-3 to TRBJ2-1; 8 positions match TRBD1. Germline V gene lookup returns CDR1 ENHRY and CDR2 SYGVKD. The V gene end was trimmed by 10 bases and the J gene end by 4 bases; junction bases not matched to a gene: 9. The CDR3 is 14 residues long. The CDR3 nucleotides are TGTGCCACTTACGGACAGGGTGGTTACAATGAGCAGTTCTTC. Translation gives CATYGQGGYNEQFF.

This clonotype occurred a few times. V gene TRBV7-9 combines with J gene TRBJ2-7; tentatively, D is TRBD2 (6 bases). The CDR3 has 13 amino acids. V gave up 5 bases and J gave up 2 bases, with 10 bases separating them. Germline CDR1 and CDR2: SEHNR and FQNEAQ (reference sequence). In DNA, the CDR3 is TGTGCCAGCAGCGGGGGGAGAGCCTACGAGCAGTACTTC. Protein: CASSGGRAYEQYF.

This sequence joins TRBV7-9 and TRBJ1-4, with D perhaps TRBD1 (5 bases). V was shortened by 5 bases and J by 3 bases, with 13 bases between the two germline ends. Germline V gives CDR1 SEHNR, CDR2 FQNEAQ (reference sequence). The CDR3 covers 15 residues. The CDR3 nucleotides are TGTGCCAGCAGCCGCCCCCGGGGGTCTAATGAAAAACTGTTTTTT. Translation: CASSRPRGSNEKLFF.